What follows are 2 T cell receptor beta chains derived from one specimen sequenced in a study of T cells in Graves' hyperthyroidism and ophthalmopathy. Amplified TCR beta CDR3 regions came from RNA transcripts. The TCR CDR3 first-round RT-PCR relied on the HTBI primer set. TCRdb used MiXCR to reprocess the multiplex PCR reads, holding one entry per CDR3 protein. The table shows roughly 400,000 distinct CDR3 sequences, with over 12% occurring only once. The sequenced material came from blood. Every receptor here comes from a man in his forties or fifties with Graves' ophthalmopathy.

This clonotype was counted ten times or more. The rearrangement joins TRBV12-3 or TRBV12-4 to TRBJ1-5, with 7 bases fitting TRBD1. V trimming: 7 bases; J trimming: 7 bases; junction bases outside the gene matches: 13. This CDR3 contains 15 residues. CDR3 in amino acids: CASKKQTGYGQPQHF. The CDR3 nucleotides read TGTGCCAGCAAGAAACAGACAGGGTACGGGCAGCCCCAGCATTTT.

As regards this clonotype: At one of its ends the junction is not consistent with the germline gene, which may arise from a read error. This chain connects TRBV5-1 to TRBJ1-2; TRBD1 matches 8 bases. The V gene's germline CDR1 is SGHRS and CDR2 YFSETQ. This CDR3 comprises 13 residues. The CDR3 DNA sequence: TGCGCCAGCAGCTTGGGGACAGGGTATGGCCACACCTTC. The encoded protein is CASSLGTGYGHTF.